A selection of T cell receptor beta chains follows, all from one sample in a study of blood T cell repertoires in COVID-19. Profiled with immunoSEQ multiplex PCR; TCRdb holds only in-frame clones, not every one. The table has 45,000 to 65,000 clones, around 80% seen once; the top ten hold about 3.2%. Sequenced material: peripheral blood. The receptors derive from a man in his sixties with acute or convalescent COVID-19. CDR3s include the opening cysteine and the closing phenylalanine or tryptophan. Each record gives: V gene, J gene, D gene, clone size, CDR3 protein, CDR3 DNA. A D gene is named only where the DNA matches it firmly. Clone size is shown for a subset of rows, as once, few, many or a class of expanded clone.

V gene: TRBV4-2
J gene: TRBJ2-3
D gene: -
clone size: few
CDR3 protein: CASSQVGSTDTQYF
CDR3 DNA: TGTGCCAGCAGCCAAGTAGGGAGTACAGATACGCAGTATTTT

V gene: TRBV25-1
J gene: TRBJ2-3
D gene: -
clone size: -
CDR3 protein: CASSEKDFWKDTQYF
CDR3 DNA: TGTGCCAGCAGCGAAAAGGACTTTTGGAAAGATACGCAGTATTTT

V gene: TRBV5-1
J gene: TRBJ2-2
D gene: TRBD1
clone size: -
CDR3 protein: CASRSGQANTGELFF
CDR3 DNA: TGCGCCAGCAGGTCCGGACAGGCAAACACCGGGGAGCTGTTTTTT

V gene: TRBV5-4
J gene: TRBJ1-1
D gene: -
clone size: -
CDR3 protein: CASSLWTENTEAFF
CDR3 DNA: TGTGCCAGCAGCTTATGGACAGAGAACACTGAAGCTTTCTTT

V gene: TRBV14
J gene: TRBJ2-3
D gene: -
clone size: once
CDR3 protein: CASSPIHSSTDTQYF
CDR3 DNA: TGTGCCAGCAGTCCCATCCACTCATCCACAGATACGCAGTATTTT

V gene: TRBV5-4
J gene: TRBJ1-4
D gene: -
clone size: -
CDR3 protein: CASSFRQATNEKLFF
CDR3 DNA: TGTGCCAGCAGCTTCCGACAGGCAACTAATGAAAAACTGTTTTTT

V gene: TRBV24-1
J gene: TRBJ2-2
D gene: TRBD2
clone size: -
CDR3 protein: CATSGLAVTGELFF
CDR3 DNA: TGTGCCACCTCGGGACTAGCGGTTACCGGGGAGCTGTTTTTT

V gene: TRBV29-1
J gene: TRBJ2-7
D gene: TRBD1
clone size: -
CDR3 protein: CSVAGQAPEQYF
CDR3 DNA: TGCAGCGTTGCGGGACAGGCTCCCGAGCAGTACTTC

V gene: TRBV11-3
J gene: TRBJ1-4
D gene: -
clone size: -
CDR3 protein: CASSAYRSGEKLFF
CDR3 DNA: TGTGCCAGCAGCGCCTACAGGTCAGGAGAAAAACTGTTTTTT

V gene: TRBV27
J gene: TRBJ1-4
D gene: -
clone size: -
CDR3 protein: CASSNAGTANEKLFF
CDR3 DNA: TGTGCCAGCAGCAACGCGGGAACAGCGAATGAAAAACTGTTTTTT

V gene: TRBV6-5
J gene: TRBJ1-1
D gene: -
clone size: -
CDR3 protein: CASVRVGETEAFF
CDR3 DNA: TGTGCCAGCGTTCGGGTGGGAGAAACTGAAGCTTTCTTT

V gene: TRBV18
J gene: TRBJ1-5
D gene: -
clone size: -
CDR3 protein: CASSLRDTPDQPQHF
CDR3 DNA: TGTGCCAGCTCCCTCCGGGACACCCCAGATCAGCCCCAGCATTTT

V gene: TRBV2
J gene: TRBJ2-3
D gene: -
clone size: -
CDR3 protein: CASSEGGGVNTDTQYF
CDR3 DNA: TGTGCCAGCAGTGAAGGGGGCGGGGTGAACACAGATACGCAGTATTTT

V gene: TRBV30
J gene: TRBJ1-5
D gene: -
clone size: -
CDR3 protein: CAWSSSSNQPQHF
CDR3 DNA: TGTGCCTGGAGTTCCAGTAGCAATCAGCCCCAGCATTTT

V gene: TRBV5-1
J gene: TRBJ1-2
D gene: TRBD1
clone size: few
CDR3 protein: CASSGTGGINYGYTF
CDR3 DNA: TGCGCCAGCAGCGGCACAGGGGGGATTAACTATGGCTACACCTTC

V gene: TRBV4-1
J gene: TRBJ2-7
D gene: -
clone size: -
CDR3 protein: CASSQDQEGPPGYEQYF
CDR3 DNA: TGCGCCAGCAGCCAAGACCAAGAGGGTCCTCCAGGCTACGAGCAGTACTTC

V gene: TRBV24-1
J gene: TRBJ1-4
D gene: -
clone size: -
CDR3 protein: CATSDSRAGGEKLFF
CDR3 DNA: TGTGCCACCAGTGATTCCCGGGCCGGGGGGGAAAAACTGTTTTTT

V gene: TRBV7-6
J gene: TRBJ2-1
D gene: TRBD2
clone size: -
CDR3 protein: CASSLEASGLNSYNEQFF
CDR3 DNA: TGTGCCAGCAGCTTGGAGGCTAGCGGTCTTAATTCCTACAATGAGCAGTTCTTC

V gene: TRBV18
J gene: TRBJ2-5
D gene: -
clone size: -
CDR3 protein: CASSSTGETQYF
CDR3 DNA: TGTGCCAGCTCATCCACGGGAGAGACCCAGTACTTC

V gene: TRBV9
J gene: TRBJ1-3
D gene: -
clone size: -
CDR3 protein: CASSSGGSGNTIYF
CDR3 DNA: TGTGCCAGCAGTTCCGGTGGCTCTGGAAACACCATATATTTT

V gene: TRBV11-2
J gene: TRBJ1-1
D gene: -
clone size: -
CDR3 protein: CASKKGAAEAFF
CDR3 DNA: TGTGCCAGCAAAAAAGGGGCGGCTGAAGCTTTCTTT

V gene: TRBV29-1
J gene: TRBJ2-2
D gene: -
clone size: -
CDR3 protein: CSVEHTNTGELFF
CDR3 DNA: TGCAGCGTTGAACACACGAACACCGGGGAGCTGTTTTTT

V gene: TRBV14
J gene: TRBJ2-6
D gene: TRBD2
clone size: -
CDR3 protein: CASSPRRGRASGFSGANVLTF
CDR3 DNA: TGTGCCAGCAGTCCAAGAAGGGGTCGGGCTAGCGGATTCTCTGGGGCCAACGTCCTGACTTTC

V gene: TRBV5-5
J gene: TRBJ2-7
D gene: TRBD1
clone size: -
CDR3 protein: CASSLGTGGYEQYF
CDR3 DNA: TGTGCCAGCAGCTTGGGGACAGGGGGCTACGAGCAGTACTTC

V gene: TRBV6-5
J gene: TRBJ1-1
D gene: -
clone size: -
CDR3 protein: CASSIGRSEAFF
CDR3 DNA: TGTGCCAGCAGTATAGGGAGGTCTGAAGCTTTCTTT

V gene: TRBV5-8
J gene: TRBJ2-3
D gene: -
clone size: -
CDR3 protein: CASSLGPGGKPDTQYF
CDR3 DNA: TGTGCCAGCAGCTTAGGCCCCGGGGGTAAGCCAGATACGCAGTATTTT

V gene: TRBV29-1
J gene: TRBJ1-4
D gene: -
clone size: -
CDR3 protein: CSVGQFNEKLFF
CDR3 DNA: TGCAGCGTTGGACAGTTTAATGAAAAACTGTTTTTT

V gene: TRBV7-2
J gene: TRBJ2-3
D gene: TRBD2
clone size: -
CDR3 protein: CASSPPGLAGGDTQYF
CDR3 DNA: TGTGCCAGCAGCCCCCCAGGGCTAGCGGGGGGAGATACGCAGTATTTT

V gene: TRBV19
J gene: TRBJ1-2
D gene: TRBD1
clone size: -
CDR3 protein: CASVDRAGYGYTF
CDR3 DNA: TGTGCCAGCGTAGACAGGGCGGGCTATGGCTACACCTTC

V gene: TRBV2
J gene: TRBJ1-3
D gene: -
clone size: -
CDR3 protein: CASRFSLGNTIYF
CDR3 DNA: TGTGCCAGCAGGTTCTCCCTTGGAAACACCATATATTTT

V gene: TRBV5-1
J gene: TRBJ1-2
D gene: -
clone size: once
CDR3 protein: CASSPTISDSRKTNGYTF
CDR3 DNA: TGCGCCAGCAGCCCTACCATATCAGACTCTCGGAAGACGAATGGCTACACCTTC

V gene: TRBV5-4
J gene: TRBJ2-1
D gene: -
clone size: -
CDR3 protein: CASSLGVGDNEQFF
CDR3 DNA: TGTGCCAGCAGCTTGGGGGTAGGGGACAATGAGCAGTTCTTC

V gene: TRBV4-1
J gene: TRBJ2-7
D gene: TRBD2
clone size: -
CDR3 protein: CASSQALREGWEQYF
CDR3 DNA: TGCGCCAGCAGCCAAGCCCTGAGGGAGGGCTGGGAGCAGTACTTC

V gene: TRBV28
J gene: TRBJ1-2
D gene: -
clone size: -
CDR3 protein: CASSLNSGPNYGYTF
CDR3 DNA: TGTGCCAGCAGTTTAAATTCAGGTCCTAACTATGGCTACACCTTC

V gene: TRBV27
J gene: TRBJ2-6
D gene: -
clone size: -
CDR3 protein: CASSPRSSGANVLTF
CDR3 DNA: TGTGCCAGCAGTCCCCGGAGCTCTGGGGCCAACGTCCTGACTTTC

V gene: TRBV5-1
J gene: TRBJ1-2
D gene: -
clone size: -
CDR3 protein: CASSLDGSLYGYTF
CDR3 DNA: TGCGCCAGCAGCTTGGACGGTTCCCTCTATGGCTACACCTTC

V gene: TRBV12-5
J gene: TRBJ1-3
D gene: -
clone size: -
CDR3 protein: CASGFGISGNTIYF
CDR3 DNA: TGTGCTAGTGGTTTCGGGATCTCTGGAAACACCATATATTTT

V gene: TRBV25-1
J gene: TRBJ1-6
D gene: -
clone size: -
CDR3 protein: CASSVGSHTDSPLHF
CDR3 DNA: TGTGCCAGCAGTGTCGGGAGCCACACGGATTCACCCCTCCACTTT

V gene: TRBV2
J gene: TRBJ2-5
D gene: TRBD2
clone size: -
CDR3 protein: CASSSALAVQETQYF
CDR3 DNA: TGTGCCAGCAGTTCCGCCCTAGCGGTCCAAGAGACCCAGTACTTC

V gene: TRBV14
J gene: TRBJ1-2
D gene: -
clone size: -
CDR3 protein: CASKGDTYGYTF
CDR3 DNA: TGTGCCAGCAAAGGGGATACCTATGGCTACACCTTC

V gene: TRBV27
J gene: TRBJ1-1
D gene: TRBD1
clone size: -
CDR3 protein: CASSLNQFGQGRAFF
CDR3 DNA: TGTGCCAGCAGTCTGAATCAGTTCGGACAGGGGAGGGCTTTCTTT

V gene: TRBV6-5
J gene: TRBJ2-1
D gene: TRBD1
clone size: -
CDR3 protein: CASSYSRDRANEQFF
CDR3 DNA: TGTGCCAGCAGTTACTCCCGGGACAGGGCCAATGAGCAGTTCTTC

V gene: TRBV5-1
J gene: TRBJ1-2
D gene: TRBD1
clone size: -
CDR3 protein: CASSQGQGSFYGYTF
CDR3 DNA: TGCGCCAGCAGCCAAGGACAGGGCAGTTTCTATGGCTACACCTTC

V gene: TRBV6-1
J gene: TRBJ1-6
D gene: -
clone size: medium-sized
CDR3 protein: CASSEAYRPTGLPRSSYNSPLHF
CDR3 DNA: TGTGCCAGCAGTGAAGCCTATAGACCCACGGGACTCCCGCGGAGCTCCTATAATTCACCCCTCCACTTT

V gene: TRBV27
J gene: TRBJ2-7
D gene: -
clone size: few
CDR3 protein: CASSPPGYEQYF
CDR3 DNA: TGTGCCAGCAGTCCGCCGGGCTACGAGCAGTACTTC